This T cell receptor beta chain was captured by sequencing in a study of T cell responses to AZD1222 COVID-19 vaccine. In the study overall: Analysis merged second doses at about 4 or about 12 weeks.

The study, taken as a whole, reports: Females made up more of the donors, who were largely white British, and clonal diversity may have come out too low. Only six individuals given AZD1222 were seropositive at baseline.

Assay used: immunoSEQ multiplex PCR; TCRdb lists only in-frame clones, some missing. This sample has some 190,000 clones, with 80% to 90% found just once. As regards this clone: Antigen: not known.

V lost 4 bases to trimming and J lost 4 bases, with 11 bases between them. The CDR3 length is 14 residues. Germline CDR1 SNHLY, CDR2 FYNNEI. The gene calls are TRBV2 and TRBJ1-3; possibly TRBD1 for D (6 bases). The sample was peripheral blood, taken on day 0 of AZD1222 vaccination. This TCR was recovered from an adult in good health. The CDR3 DNA is TGTGCCAGCAGTGTGACAGGAGGGGGAAACACCATATATTTT. Translating gives CASSVTGGGNTIYF.